This entry concerns a single T cell receptor (beta chain). The antigen is unknown. Deletions cut 0 bases from V and 3 bases from J, with 12 bases between. The CDR3 contains 15 residues. Germline V gives CDR1 MNHEY, CDR2 SVGAGI. This table comes from immunoSEQ multiplex PCR, and its TCRdb copy is limited to in-frame clones, with some not included. The sample consists of 95,000 to 100,000 clones, more than 85% of them appearing once. The source of the sample is a study of T cell responses to AZD1222 COVID-19 vaccine. Study results and limitations: Unmutated variant regions reportedly attract nearly half of all spike-specific TCRs. Only 5 or 6 individuals given AZD1222 were seropositive at baseline. Donors, mostly white British, included more females; clonal diversity was possibly underestimated.

The sequence derives from an adult in good health. Sequences were derived from peripheral blood, sampled on day 0 of AZD1222 vaccination. The chain carries TRBV6-5 and TRBJ2-7, with D perhaps matching TRBD1 (6 bases). The CDR3 loop reads CASSYSLAGDYEQYF. CDR3 coding DNA: TGTGCCAGCAGTTACTCGTTGGCAGGGGACTACGAGCAGTACTTC.